Listed below are T cell receptor beta chains from one sample, sequenced in a study of blood T cell repertoires in COVID-19. Clones were sequenced by immunoSEQ multiplex PCR, and TCRdb holds only the in-frame ones, with some missing. Here the sample spans around 440,000 clones, approximately 88% being singletons. Sequencing input: peripheral blood. These receptors came from a woman aged 50 to 60 with COVID-19, enrolled during active disease. CDR3s include the opening cysteine and the closing phenylalanine or tryptophan. The order of the fields is J gene, D gene, V gene, clone size, CDR3 protein, CDR3 DNA. The D gene is left open where the match is weak. Clone size is not always given. Where it is, it says once, few, many or a class for expanded clones.

>TRBJ2-5|TRBD1|TRBV24-1|NA
CATGTGKEGAETQYF
TGTGCCACCGGAACGGGAAAAGAGGGGGCAGAGACCCAGTACTTC
>TRBJ2-3|TRBD2|TRBV11-2|once
CASNPAGGRTDTQYF
TGTGCCAGCAACCCAGCGGGGGGCCGCACAGATACGCAGTATTTT
>TRBJ2-3|NA|TRBV5-1|NA
CASSLAAGDFQDTQYF
TGCGCCAGCAGCTTGGCTGCAGGGGATTTTCAAGATACGCAGTATTTT
>TRBJ1-1|TRBD1|TRBV2|NA
CASSGETGTVAEAFF
TGTGCCAGCAGTGGTGAGACAGGGACGGTAGCTGAAGCTTTCTTT
>TRBJ1-5|NA|TRBV6-5|NA
CASSPDSNQPQHF
TGTGCCAGCAGCCCCGACTCCAATCAGCCCCAGCATTTT
>TRBJ1-2|TRBD1|TRBV6-5|NA
CASRGPGTERGGYTF
TGTGCCAGCAGGGGCCCTGGGACAGAGCGAGGTGGCTACACCTTC
>TRBJ2-2|TRBD2|TRBV5-1|NA
CASSPWTSGGTGELFF
TGCGCCAGCAGCCCCTGGACTAGCGGGGGTACCGGGGAGCTGTTTTTT
>TRBJ1-4|TRBD1|TRBV12-5|NA
CASGPGTGSSSNEKLFF
TGTGCTAGTGGACCGGGGACAGGGAGCTCCTCTAATGAAAAACTGTTTTTT
>TRBJ2-7|TRBD1|TRBV2|NA
CASLRDRSYEQYF
TGTGCCAGCCTCCGGGACAGGAGCTACGAGCAGTACTTC
>TRBJ1-4|NA|TRBV20-1|NA
CSAYDRKLFF
TGCAGTGCTTACGACAGAAAACTGTTTTTT
>TRBJ1-2|NA|TRBV6-5|NA
CASSSPHDREGYGYTF
TGTGCCAGCAGTTCCCCACACGACAGAGAAGGGTATGGCTACACCTTC
>TRBJ1-4|TRBD1|TRBV15|NA
CATSSPLYNRGGEKLFF
TGTGCCACCAGCAGCCCCCTCTATAACAGGGGAGGCGAAAAACTGTTTTTT
>TRBJ1-2|TRBD1|TRBV30|once
CAWTRTGEDYGYTF
TGTGCCTGGACCCGGACAGGGGAGGACTATGGCTACACCTTC
>TRBJ2-3|NA|TRBV6-5|NA
CASSYQGMGTDTQYF
TGTGCCAGCAGTTACCAGGGGATGGGCACAGATACGCAGTATTTT
>TRBJ2-1|NA|TRBV5-5|few
CASSLGGWEQFF
TGTGCCAGCAGCTTAGGCGGATGGGAGCAGTTCTTC
>TRBJ2-5|TRBD2|TRBV4-2|NA
CASSHPTSGGQETQYF
TGTGCCAGCAGCCATCCTACTAGCGGGGGACAAGAGACCCAGTACTTC
>TRBJ1-1|NA|TRBV2|NA
CASSVGPSNTEAFF
TGTGCCAGCAGTGTGGGCCCCTCGAACACTGAAGCTTTCTTT
>TRBJ2-5|NA|TRBV5-1|NA
CASSFVDVGETQYF
TGCGCCAGCAGCTTTGTCGATGTCGGGGAGACCCAGTACTTC
>TRBJ2-1|NA|TRBV3-1/TRBV3-2|NA
CASSQAISDEQFF
TGTGCCAGCAGCCAAGCTATTTCCGATGAGCAGTTCTTC
>TRBJ1-2|TRBD1|TRBV19|NA
CASSSLAGGTYGYTF
TGTGCCAGTAGTTCCCTCGCAGGGGGCACCTATGGCTACACCTTC
>TRBJ1-5|TRBD1|TRBV6-5|NA
CASSKPGQSLPQHF
TGTGCCAGCAGTAAACCGGGACAGTCATTGCCCCAGCATTTT
>TRBJ2-3|NA|TRBV20-1|NA
CSGDLTDTQYF
TGCAGTGGCGATCTCACAGATACGCAGTATTTT
>TRBJ1-2|NA|TRBV7-9|NA
CASSLGEGTYGYTF
TGTGCCAGCAGCTTGGGGGAGGGGACCTATGGCTACACCTTC
>TRBJ1-1|NA|TRBV18|NA
CASSPAVNTEAFF
TGTGCCAGCTCACCGGCGGTTAACACTGAAGCTTTCTTT
>TRBJ2-2|NA|TRBV6-5|few
CASTPIGGRGELFF
TGTGCCAGCACCCCTATAGGCGGGCGAGGGGAGCTGTTTTTT
>TRBJ2-2|NA|TRBV3-1/TRBV3-2|NA
CASSPRSLLNTGELFF
TGTGCCAGCAGCCCTAGGTCACTTCTGAACACCGGGGAGCTGTTTTTT
>TRBJ1-2|TRBD1|TRBV28|NA
CATKGDRVGYTF
TGTGCAACCAAGGGGGACAGGGTGGGCTACACCTTC
>TRBJ1-5|NA|TRBV5-1|NA
CASRVGADSNQPQHF
TGCGCCAGCAGGGTCGGAGCGGACTCCAATCAGCCCCAGCATTTT
>TRBJ2-7|TRBD2|TRBV5-1|NA
CASSLTSGVDYEQYF
TGCGCCAGCAGCTTAACTAGCGGGGTAGACTACGAGCAGTACTTC
>TRBJ1-1|NA|TRBV6-2/TRBV6-3|NA
CASSTQGPTYEAFF
TGTGCCAGCAGTACCCAGGGCCCGACGTATGAAGCTTTCTTT
>TRBJ2-7|TRBD2|TRBV5-4|NA
CASSSGTSGVYEQYF
TGTGCCAGCAGCTCCGGGACTAGCGGGGTGTACGAGCAGTACTTC
>TRBJ1-2|NA|TRBV5-1|NA
CASSLGGVSNYGYTF
TGCGCCAGCAGCTTGGGAGGCGTGAGTAACTATGGCTACACCTTC
>TRBJ1-1|NA|TRBV7-8|NA
CASSLGSSRNTEAFF
TGTGCCAGCAGCTTAGGGTCCTCGCGGAACACTGAAGCTTTCTTT
>TRBJ1-1|NA|TRBV5-1|NA
CASSPAGGGTGSEAFF
TGCGCCAGCAGCCCCGCTGGGGGGGGCACAGGCTCGGAAGCTTTCTTT
>TRBJ1-1|NA|TRBV12-3/TRBV12-4|NA
CASSLGRVYEAFF
TGTGCCAGCAGTTTGGGGAGAGTCTATGAAGCTTTCTTT
>TRBJ1-1|NA|TRBV14|NA
CASSRQRNTEAFF
TGTGCCAGCAGCCGACAGAGGAACACTGAAGCTTTCTTT